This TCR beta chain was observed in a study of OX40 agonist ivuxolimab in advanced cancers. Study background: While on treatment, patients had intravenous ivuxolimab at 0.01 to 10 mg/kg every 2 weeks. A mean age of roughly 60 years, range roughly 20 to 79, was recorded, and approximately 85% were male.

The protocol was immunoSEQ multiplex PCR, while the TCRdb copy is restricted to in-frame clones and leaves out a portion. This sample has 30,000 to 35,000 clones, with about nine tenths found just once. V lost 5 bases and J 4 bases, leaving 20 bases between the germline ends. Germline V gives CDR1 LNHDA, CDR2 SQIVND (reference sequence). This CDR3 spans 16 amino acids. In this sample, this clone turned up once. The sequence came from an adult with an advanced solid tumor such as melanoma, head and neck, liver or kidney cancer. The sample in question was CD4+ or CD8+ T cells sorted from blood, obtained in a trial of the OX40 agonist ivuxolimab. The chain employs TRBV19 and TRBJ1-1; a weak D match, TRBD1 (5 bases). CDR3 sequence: CASSSRASRGSTEAFF. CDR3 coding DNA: TGTGCCAGTAGTTCCCGGGCTTCGAGGGGCTCCACTGAAGCTTTCTTT.